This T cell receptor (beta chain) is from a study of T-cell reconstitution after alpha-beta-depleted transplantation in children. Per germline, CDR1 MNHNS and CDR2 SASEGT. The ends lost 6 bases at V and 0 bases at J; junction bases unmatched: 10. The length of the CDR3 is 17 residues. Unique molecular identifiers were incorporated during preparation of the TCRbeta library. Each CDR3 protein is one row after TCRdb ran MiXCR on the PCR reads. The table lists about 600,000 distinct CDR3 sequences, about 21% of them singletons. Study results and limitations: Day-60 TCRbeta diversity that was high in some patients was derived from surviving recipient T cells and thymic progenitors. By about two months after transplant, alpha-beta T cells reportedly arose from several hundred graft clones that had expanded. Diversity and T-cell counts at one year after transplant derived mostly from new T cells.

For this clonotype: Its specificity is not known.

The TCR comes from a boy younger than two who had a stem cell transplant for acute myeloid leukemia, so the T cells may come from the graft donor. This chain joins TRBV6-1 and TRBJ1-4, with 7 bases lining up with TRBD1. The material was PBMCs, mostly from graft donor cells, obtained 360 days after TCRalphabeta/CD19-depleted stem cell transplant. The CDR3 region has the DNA TGTGCCAGCAGGGGGGAAACTCAGGGGGCAACTAATGAAAAACTGTTTTTT. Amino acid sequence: CASRGETQGATNEKLFF.